This T cell receptor beta chain derives from a study of cytomegalovirus exposure and HLA in healthy donors. At the level of the study: There were 75 million to 95 million unique TCRs (from HLA-typed donors) in an early data release. Study conclusions and caveats: Confirmation was obtained in vitro that a few CMV-associated chains are specific for CMV antigens.

Germline assignment: CDR1 SEHNR and CDR2 FQNEAQ (reference sequence). Trimming removed 0 bases at V and 3 bases at J, with 24 bases between. This CDR3 is built from 19 residues. The study ran its PCR with 60 Vbeta and 13 Jbeta primers. Measured with immunoSEQ multiplex PCR; TCRdb has only the in-frame clones, and not every one. The sample contains around 160,000 clones, roughly 75% of which appear only once. On this clone itself: Its specificity is unknown.

This receptor was obtained from a woman in her thirties or forties in good health and CMV-seropositive. The V and J genes are TRBV7-9 and TRBJ2-7; TRBD1 might be the D (6 bases). The sequencing input was PBMCs. The CDR3 spells CASSLALTRGGEGFYEQYF. The CDR3 coding sequence is TGTGCCAGCAGCTTAGCGCTCACAAGAGGGGGAGAGGGATTCTACGAGCAGTACTTC.